This T cell receptor beta chain was sequenced for a study of cytomegalovirus exposure and HLA in healthy donors. Study-level points and caveats: Many donors shared some public TCRs, even though most TCR sequences were rare.

With regard to this clone: Antigen unknown.

The CDR3 is 11 amino acids. Germline V lookup: CDR1 SGHRS, CDR2 YFSETQ. V gave up 7 bases and J gave up 6 bases, with 7 bases separating them. Repertoires were generated with immunoSEQ multiplex PCR, while TCRdb's copy carries only in-frame clones and drops some. The table includes about 120,000 clones, 95% to 97% detected once. Source material: PBMCs. The chain links TRBV5-1 to TRBJ2-2, with D unclear. This clonotype was obtained from a man aged 18-30 years in good health and CMV-seronegative. The CDR3 DNA reads as TGCGCCAGCTCCGTATCCGGGGAGCTGTTTTTT. Protein: CASSVSGELFF.